Listed below are T cell receptor beta chains from one sample, sequenced in a study of T cell repertoires in cytomegalovirus infection. Their antigen targets remain unknown. TCRdb redid the calling of the reads with MiXCR, one entry per CDR3 protein. The sample carries approximately 300,000 distinct CDR3 sequences, around 25% recorded once. The material sequenced was cultured PBMCs, taken from culture after CMV antigen stimulation. Source of these receptors: a human donor in good health (CMV status not recorded). Some clones in this sample may be carry-over from other donors' samples. Each CDR3 is given with its conserved first and last residue. The D gene is left open where the match is weak. Size tells how often a clone was seen (once, few, many) or the class of an expanded clone, and some rows leave it out.

many	.	TRBJ1-4	TRBV7-6	CASSARATNEKLFF
few	.	TRBJ1-1	TRBV12-5	CASGKNTEAFF
many	TRBD1	TRBJ2-6	TRBV7-2	CASSLAQGTGRFSGANVLTF
many	.	TRBJ2-3	TRBV7-2	CASSSYGDTQYF
many	TRBD1	TRBJ1-3	TRBV7-2	CASSREGQTFSGNTIYF
.	.	TRBJ2-1	TRBV7-9	CASSLAGSRYNEQFF
.	.	TRBJ2-5	TRBV6-6	CASSTTGRTYQETQYF
.	TRBD2	TRBJ2-1	TRBV12-3/TRBV12-4	CASSQRGSYNEQFF
once	.	TRBJ2-5	TRBV12-3/TRBV12-4	CASRILGQGETQYF
once	TRBD2	TRBJ2-2	TRBV4-1	CASSQGLAGVVGTGELFF
few	.	TRBJ1-3	TRBV4-3	CASSPYPGSGNTIYF
few	.	TRBJ2-5	TRBV4-2	CASSQEGRRGGGETQYF
many	.	TRBJ2-5	TRBV7-2	CASTGNKGETQYF
.	.	TRBJ2-1	TRBV6-7	CASSRTLLEQFF